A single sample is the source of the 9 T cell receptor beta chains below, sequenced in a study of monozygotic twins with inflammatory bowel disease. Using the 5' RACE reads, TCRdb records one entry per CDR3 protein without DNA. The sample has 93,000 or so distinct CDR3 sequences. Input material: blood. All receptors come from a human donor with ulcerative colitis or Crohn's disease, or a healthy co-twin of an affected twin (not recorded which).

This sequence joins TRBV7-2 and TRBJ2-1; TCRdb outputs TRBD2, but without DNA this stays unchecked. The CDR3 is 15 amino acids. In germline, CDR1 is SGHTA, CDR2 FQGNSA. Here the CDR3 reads CASSLIWQGGSEQFF.

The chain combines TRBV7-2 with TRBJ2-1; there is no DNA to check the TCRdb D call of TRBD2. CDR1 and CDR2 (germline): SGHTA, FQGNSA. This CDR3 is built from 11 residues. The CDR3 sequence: CASRGVREQFF.

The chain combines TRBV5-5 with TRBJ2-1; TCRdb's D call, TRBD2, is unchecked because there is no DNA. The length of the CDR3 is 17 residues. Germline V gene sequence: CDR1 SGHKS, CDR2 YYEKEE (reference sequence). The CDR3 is CASSRLAGRSSYNEQFF.

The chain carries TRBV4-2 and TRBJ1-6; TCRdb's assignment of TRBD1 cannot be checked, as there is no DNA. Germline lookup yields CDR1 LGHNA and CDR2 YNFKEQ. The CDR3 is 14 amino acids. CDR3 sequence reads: CASSQLGADSPLHF.

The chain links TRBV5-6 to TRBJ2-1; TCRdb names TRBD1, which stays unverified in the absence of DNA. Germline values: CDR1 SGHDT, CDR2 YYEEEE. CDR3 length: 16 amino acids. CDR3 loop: CASSSTGQGIYNEQFF.

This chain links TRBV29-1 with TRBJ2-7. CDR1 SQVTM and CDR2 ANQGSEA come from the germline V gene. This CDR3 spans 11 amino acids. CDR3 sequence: CSVVFLYEQYF.

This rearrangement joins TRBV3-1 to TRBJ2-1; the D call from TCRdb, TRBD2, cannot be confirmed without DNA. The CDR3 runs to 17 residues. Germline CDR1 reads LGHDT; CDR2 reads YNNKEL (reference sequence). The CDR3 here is CASTVPSGYPWGDEQFF.

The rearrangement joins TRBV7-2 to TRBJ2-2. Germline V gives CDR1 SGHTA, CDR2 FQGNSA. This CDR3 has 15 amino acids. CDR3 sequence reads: CASSQGLGNTGELFF.

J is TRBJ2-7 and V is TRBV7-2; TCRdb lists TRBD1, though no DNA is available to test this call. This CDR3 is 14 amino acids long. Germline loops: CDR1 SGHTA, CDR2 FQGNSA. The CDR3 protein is CASSPREERYEQYF.